Only a few counts were recorded for the clone carrying this T cell receptor (beta chain). Its matching antigen is unknown. Treatment reported: about 20 received Ad26.COV2.S at low or high dose, single or two shots; roughly five received placebo; per-sample allocation not given. Samples were taken on day 63 after the first vaccine or placebo injection. The donor's status was that of an adult aged 18-55 years in Boston. CDR1 and CDR2 from the germline V gene are SGHNT and YENEEA. The CDR3 sequence is 15 residues long. V lost 3 bases to trimming and J lost 2 bases, with 11 bases between them. This sample was included in a study of Ad26.COV2.S vaccination and SARS-CoV-2 variants. Study-level points and caveats: Vaccinees displayed broader spike-specific TCR repertoires than placebo recipients. Researchers cautioned that TCR breadth and depth analyses may have underestimated total T cell responses.

Some clones are missing from TCRdb's copy, which holds only in-frame ones; the method was immunoSEQ multiplex PCR. The repertoire consists of over 300,000 clones, with 80% to 90% occurring once and the leading ten covering roughly 7.4%. This receptor was identified in a person aged 18-65 years who received the Ad26.COV2.S COVID-19 vaccine or a placebo. The genes are TRBV11-3 and TRBJ1-3; no reliable D call. The sample was peripheral blood, taken in a trial of Ad26.COV2.S vaccine versus placebo. The chain's CDR3 is CASSLDPRPGNTIYF. The CDR3 DNA is TGTGCCAGCAGCTTGGACCCTAGGCCTGGAAACACCATATATTTT.